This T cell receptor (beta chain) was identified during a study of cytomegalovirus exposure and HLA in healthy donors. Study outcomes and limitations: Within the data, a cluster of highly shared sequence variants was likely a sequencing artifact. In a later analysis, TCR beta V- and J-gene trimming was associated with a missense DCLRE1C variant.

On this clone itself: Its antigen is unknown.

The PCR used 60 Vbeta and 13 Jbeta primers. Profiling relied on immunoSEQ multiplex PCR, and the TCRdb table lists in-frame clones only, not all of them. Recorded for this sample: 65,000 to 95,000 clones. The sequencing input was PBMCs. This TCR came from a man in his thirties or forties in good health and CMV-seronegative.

The CDR3 DNA follows: TGTGCCAGCAGCTTAGGTTTAGGGGTTTGGCTAGCGGATTCCTACGAGCAGTACTTC. It translates to CASSLGLGVWLADSYEQYF. The chain joins TRBV7-2 to TRBJ2-7; 7 nucleotides line up with TRBD2. The germline CDR1 and CDR2 sequences are SGHTA and FQGNSA. The V gene end was trimmed by 1 base and the J gene end by 1 base; junction bases not matched to a gene: 16. The CDR3 runs to 19 residues.